The 29 T cell receptor beta chains reported below all come from one sample, sequenced in a study of T cells in Graves' hyperthyroidism and ophthalmopathy. TCR beta CDR3 region amplification was performed from RNA transcripts. The primer set for the first-round RT-PCR of the TCR CDR3 was HTBI. TCRdb called the multiplex PCR reads again in MiXCR, with one record for every CDR3 protein. The sample lists around 490,000 distinct CDR3 sequences; just under 20% were seen once. Sequencing used blood. Source of these receptors: a man aged 35 to 55 with Graves' ophthalmopathy.

This clonotype has at least ten counts. This rearrangement joins TRBV18 to TRBJ2-1; 7 bases are shared with TRBD1. This CDR3 comprises 12 residues. Germline lookup yields CDR1 KGHSH and CDR2 LQKENI. Losses at the gene ends were 0 bases for V and 10 bases for J; bases not matched to a gene: 0. For the CDR3, the DNA is TGTGCCAGCTCACCACCACAGGGGGAGCAGTTCTTC. It codes for CASSPPQGEQFF.

This clonotype appeared many times. The V gene is TRBV7-2, the J gene TRBJ2-7; TRBD1 matches at 7 bases. Trimming cost V 5 bases and J 2 bases; bases outside gene matches: 18. The CDR3 loop spans 18 amino acids. CDR1 is SGHTA and CDR2 is FQGNSA in the germline V gene. CDR3 DNA sequence: TGTGCCAGCAGCGACACGTTTCCGGGACAGTCAGATCCCTACGAGCAGTACTTC. This sequence encodes CASSDTFPGQSDPYEQYF.

The rearrangement links TRBV27 to TRBJ2-3, with unresolved D. Germline assignment: CDR1 MNHEY and CDR2 SMNVEV (reference sequence). V dropped 4 bases and J dropped 3 bases, with 8 bases sitting between them. CDR3 length: 13 amino acids. The CDR3 sequence is CASSWGRTDTQYF. CDR3 sequence (DNA): TGTGCCAGCAGTTGGGGTAGAACAGATACGCAGTATTTT.

This clonotype has just a few counts. The CDR3 loop reads CASSRGGLAAYNEQFF. The CDR3 DNA follows: TGTGCCAGCAGTAGAGGGGGGCTAGCGGCCTACAATGAGCAGTTCTTC. This sequence joins TRBV6-2 or TRBV6-3 and TRBJ2-1, with D possibly TRBD2 on 7 matching bases. Germline-derived CDR1 and CDR2 are MNHEY and SVGEGT. V lost 5 bases to trimming and J lost 2 bases, with 16 bases between them. The CDR3 has 16 amino acids.

The chain's CDR3 is CASHSGAYEQYF. Written as DNA, the CDR3 is TGTGCCAGCCATAGCGGAGCCTACGAGCAGTACTTC. J is TRBJ2-7 and V is TRBV28; maybe TRBD2 (6 bases). The germline V gene has CDR1 MDHEN and CDR2 SYDVKM. V was pared by 8 bases and J by 2 bases, with 10 bases between. This CDR3 contains 12 residues.

V usage is TRBV10-3 and J usage is TRBJ1-4; D gene ambiguous. The CDR3 consists of 13 residues. Trimming shortened V by 10 bases and J by 0 bases, and 9 bases separated the two germline ends. Germline-derived CDR1 and CDR2 are ENHRY and SYGVKD. The CDR3 region has the DNA TGTGCCACTGCTTACGCAACTAATGAAAAACTGTTTTTT. Amino acids: CATAYATNEKLFF.

In this sample, this clonotype turned up many times. The chain joins TRBV11-2 to TRBJ2-5, with 7 bases lining up with TRBD2. The CDR3 totals 14 residues. Looked up from germline, CDR1 is SGHAT and CDR2 is FQNNGV. With V trimmed by 3 bases and J by 4 bases, 5 bases remained unmatched. For the CDR3, the DNA is TGTGCCAGCAGCTTGATGGCTAGCGGAGAGACCCAGTACTTC. Protein sequence: CASSLMASGETQYF.

This clonotype was seen more than once but under ten times. A single base separates this from a much larger clone, so it may be a read error. This chain connects TRBV28 to TRBJ2-1; the D gene is possibly TRBD2 (6 bases). The CDR3 loop spans 15 amino acids. Germline V gives CDR1 MDHEN, CDR2 SYDVKM. The DNA of the CDR3 is TGTGCCAGCACCTCGGGACTCAAAGCTGGCAATGAGCATTTCTTC. It translates to CASTSGLKAGNEHFF.

This clonotype has only a few counts. This chain connects TRBV7-9 to TRBJ1-2, with D perhaps matching TRBD1 (5 bases). Germline V lookup: CDR1 SEHNR, CDR2 FQNEAQ (reference sequence). This CDR3 spans 17 amino acids. Trimming stripped 7 bases from V and 5 bases from J, with 26 bases between. CDR3 sequence: CASMPAWQGGDLYGYTF. As DNA, the CDR3 is TGTGCCAGCATGCCGGCATGGCAGGGCGGGGACTTGTATGGCTACACCTTC.

The chain joins TRBV24-1 to TRBJ2-3; the match to TRBD1 covers 12 bases. The CDR3 length is 15 residues. V lost 4 bases and J lost 3; bases outside the gene matches: 1. CDR1 and CDR2 (germline): KGHDR, SFDVKD. In nucleotides, the CDR3 is TGTGCCACCAGTGAGGGACAGGGGGCTACAGATACGCAGTATTTT. Translation: CATSEGQGATDTQYF.

The J gene is TRBJ2-3, the V gene TRBV2; tentatively, D is TRBD1 or TRBD2 (5 bases each). The germline V gene encodes CDR1 SNHLY and CDR2 FYNNEI. CDR3 length: 15 residues. With 5 bases removed from V and 6 bases from J, the gap between germline ends came to 18 bases. The CDR3 region has the DNA TGTGCCAGCAGTCCCCGGGACCTTGACAGTGATACGCAGTATTTT. Translated, it gives CASSPRDLDSDTQYF.

In this sample, this clonotype turned up many times. The chain employs TRBV3-1 and TRBJ2-3, with D perhaps matching TRBD2 (5 bases). Germline V lookup: CDR1 LGHDT, CDR2 YNNKEL (reference sequence). V lost 4 bases and J 4 bases, leaving 18 bases between the germline ends. The CDR3 runs 16 residues. The chain's CDR3 is CASSPWTEKQADTQYF. CDR3 DNA: TGTGCCAGCAGCCCCTGGACTGAAAAACAAGCAGATACGCAGTATTTT.

This clonotype occurred a few times. The chain is built from TRBV7-2 and TRBJ1-2, with 7 bases that match TRBD1. CDR3 size: 13 residues. The V and J ends lost 8 bases and 4 bases, in that order; junction bases with no gene match: 7. Germline V gives CDR1 SGHTA, CDR2 FQGNSA. The CDR3 sequence: CASEEGGPYGYTF. DNA for the CDR3: TGTGCCAGCGAAGAAGGGGGCCCCTATGGCTACACCTTC.

This clonotype was observed a handful of times. This chain uses TRBV12-3 or TRBV12-4 with TRBJ2-4; perhaps D is TRBD1 or TRBD2 (5 bases each). The CDR3 has 13 amino acids. V shed 3 bases and J shed 7 bases, with 10 bases lying between them. CDR3 in DNA: TGTGCCAGCAGTTTCGACGGGGCGAACATTCAGTACTTC. Translated: CASSFDGANIQYF.

In its sample, this clonotype was seen many times. The chain couples TRBV29-1 to TRBJ2-7; D unresolved. The germline CDR1 and CDR2 sequences are SQVTM and ANQGSEA. V was clipped by 2 bases and J by 2 bases, with 13 bases between them. The CDR3 is made up of 14 amino acids. CDR3 DNA: TGCAGCGTTGAAACCCAGGATACAGCCTACGAGCAGTACTTC. Translated, it gives CSVETQDTAYEQYF.

Only a few counts were recorded for this clonotype. The chain has TRBV18 and TRBJ2-1, with 10 bases that match TRBD2. Germline CDR1 and CDR2: KGHSH and LQKENI. The junction had 5 bases not matched to a gene; V was cut back by 2 bases and J by 7 bases. The CDR3 has 15 amino acids. The CDR3 DNA is TGTGCCAGCTCACCAAAGCGGGGGGGCGGGAATGAGCAGTTCTTC. It specifies CASSPKRGGGNEQFF.

In its sample, this clonotype was seen many times. The gene calls are TRBV28 and TRBJ2-7; D is perhaps TRBD2 (5 bases). The CDR3 contains 16 residues. The germline V and J ends were trimmed by 5 bases and 6 bases, with 23 bases remaining between them. The germline V gene encodes CDR1 MDHEN and CDR2 SYDVKM. CDR3 sequence (DNA): TGTGCCAGCAGTCAACTCCTCAGCGGCCCTTACCCCGAGCAGTACTTC. This gives the protein CASSQLLSGPYPEQYF.

V gene TRBV7-9 combines with J gene TRBJ2-3; D possibly corresponds to TRBD1 (7 bases). The CDR3 has 16 amino acids. Germline CDR1 and CDR2: SEHNR and FQNEAQ (reference sequence). V was clipped by 4 bases and J by 0 bases, with 14 bases between them. Here the CDR3 reads CASSSQGGASTDTQYF. The CDR3 DNA follows: TGTGCCAGCAGCTCTCAGGGGGGTGCTAGCACAGATACGCAGTATTTT.

This clonotype was seen ten or more times. V is TRBV11-2 and J is TRBJ1-2, with 7 bases identical to TRBD1. The V and J ends lost 5 bases and 7 bases, in that order; junction bases with no gene match: 13. This CDR3 has 15 amino acids. Germline CDR1 is SGHAT and CDR2 is FQNNGV. In nucleotides, the CDR3 is TGTGCCAGCAGCGCCCCGGACAGGCGGGCTGGTGGCTACACCTTC. Protein sequence: CASSAPDRRAGGYTF.

The V call is TRBV20-1, the J call TRBJ2-7; D perhaps matches TRBD2 (5 bases). The CDR3 loop spans 13 amino acids. The V and J ends lost 8 bases and 6 bases respectively, with 20 bases between them. From germline, CDR1 is DFQATT and CDR2 SNEGSKA (reference sequence). CDR3: CSSISGGALEQYF. The DNA of the CDR3 is TGCAGTTCCATAAGCGGTGGAGCCCTCGAGCAGTACTTC.

The V call is TRBV20-1, the J call TRBJ2-1; 11 bases agree with TRBD2. The CDR3 is made up of 13 amino acids. Germline values: CDR1 DFQATT, CDR2 SNEGSKA (reference sequence). The J segment lost 11 bases and the V segment lost 3 bases, leaving 6 bases of the junction unmatched. The chain's CDR3 is CSARGLADHKQFF. In nucleotides, the CDR3 is TGCAGTGCTAGGGGACTAGCGGACCACAAGCAGTTCTTC.

The chain has TRBV7-2 and TRBJ2-7, with D maybe TRBD2 (6 bases). V lost 5 bases and J 6 bases, leaving 23 bases between the germline ends. CDR1 and CDR2 from the germline V gene are SGHTA and FQGNSA. This CDR3 region has 16 residues. The CDR3 DNA reads TGTGCCAGCAGCCCTCTGCGCGGGGCGGGGCCAACCGAGCAGTACTTC. It specifies CASSPLRGAGPTEQYF.

Only a few counts were recorded for this clonotype. The chain is built from TRBV29-1 and TRBJ2-7; 9 bases match TRBD1. With V trimmed by 3 bases and J by 3 bases, 6 bases remained unmatched. Germline values: CDR1 SQVTM, CDR2 ANQGSEA. The CDR3 sequence is 14 residues long. The CDR3 coding sequence is TGCAGCGTTGAGTTGTCGGACAGGGGCTACGAGCAGTACTTC. It translates to CSVELSDRGYEQYF.

The V call is TRBV30, the J call TRBJ1-2, with 10 bases matching TRBD1. CDR1 is GTSNPN and CDR2 is SVGIG in the germline V gene (reference sequence). The CDR3 consists of 13 residues. V lost 8 bases to trimming and J lost 8 bases; unmatched junction nucleotides: 11. As DNA, the CDR3 is TGTGCCAGCTGGACAGGGGGGATTATAGGCTACACCTTC. As protein: CASWTGGIIGYTF.

The chain couples TRBV28 to TRBJ1-4; no firm D call. The germline V gene encodes CDR1 MDHEN and CDR2 SYDVKM. The CDR3 totals 16 residues. The V gene lost 5 bases and the J gene lost 8 bases, with 21 bases spanning the gap. The CDR3 is CASSPLMTASREKLFF. The CDR3, as DNA: TGTGCCAGCAGTCCCCTTATGACCGCCTCGAGGGAAAAACTGTTTTTT.

This clonotype was seen more than once but under ten times. The V gene is TRBV5-4, the J gene TRBJ1-6; 8 bases fit TRBD1. This CDR3 is built from 18 residues. The V gene end was trimmed by 1 base and the J gene end by 10 bases; junction bases not matched to a gene: 16. Germline V gene sequence: CDR1 SGHNT, CDR2 YYREEE (reference sequence). Here the CDR3 reads CASSLPRQGYGVASPLHF. Here the CDR3 DNA reads TGTGCCAGCAGCTTGCCACGACAGGGGTACGGGGTAGCGTCACCCCTCCACTTT.

This clonotype has at least ten counts. In nucleotides, the CDR3 is TGTGCCAGCAGGCTACTAGGTCCATACAATGAGCAGTTCTTC. Protein: CASRLLGPYNEQFF. J is TRBJ2-1 and V is TRBV12-3 or TRBV12-4; D is possibly TRBD2 (5 bases). CDR3 size: 14 residues. V lost 6 bases and J 4 bases, leaving 13 bases between the germline ends.

This clonotype has a count of ten or more. This chain uses TRBV20-1 with TRBJ2-5; perhaps TRBD2 as D (6 bases). Germline CDR1 is DFQATT and CDR2 is SNEGSKA (reference sequence). Trimming took off 3 bases at V and 5 bases at J, with 16 bases between the two ends. This CDR3 is built from 14 residues. The CDR3 DNA reads as TGCAGTGCTAGCCCCCCGACTAGAGAGGAGACCCAGTACTTC. This codes for CSASPPTREETQYF.

V is TRBV6-5 and J is TRBJ2-7; D remains unclear. CDR3 length equals 17 residues. Germline V gene data show CDR1 as MNHEY and CDR2 as SVGAGI. Trimming shortened V by 2 bases and J by 0 bases, and 17 bases separated the two germline ends. The CDR3 DNA sequence: TGTGCCAGCAGTTACCGCCTCTCGATCTCCAGCTCCTACGAGCAGTACTTC. Translated, it gives CASSYRLSISSSYEQYF.